This T cell receptor (beta chain) stems from a study of regulatory T cells in long-lasting Graves disease. The CDR3 loop spans 13 amino acids. CDR1 and CDR2 (germline): MDHEN, SYDVKM. V lost 6 bases to trimming and J lost 6 bases; unmatched junction nucleotides: 4. Researchers made TCR beta libraries by using iRepertoire HTBI primers and running Arm-PCR on CDR3 regions. TCRdb independently ran MiXCR on the multiplex PCR reads; one entry per CDR3 protein. The sample has about 620,000 distinct CDR3 sequences; less than 20% are singletons. Many counts were recorded for this clonotype. Time point here: newly diagnosed GD, antithyroid drugs for less than 3 months. PBMC RNA served as the TCR library source. The peripheral blood volume drawn was around 10 milliliters, and it was collected into EDTA tubes. These same records also appear under a second study, on T cells in Graves' hyperthyroidism and ophthalmopathy. Turning to that study: In making diagnoses, clinical symptoms, serum thyroxine and TRAb, thyroid ultrasound and orbital computed tomography were all used.

The chain has TRBV28 and TRBJ1-2, with 10 bases lining up with TRBD1. The sample here was peripheral blood mononuclear cells (PBMCs), taken at new diagnosis, from a patient treated with antithyroid drugs. This receptor was obtained from a woman aged 25 to 39 with Graves disease. CDR3: CASSLGTGDGYTF. CDR3 DNA sequence: TGTGCCAGCAGCTTGGGGACAGGGGATGGCTACACCTTC.